A selection of T cell receptor beta chains follows, all from one sample in a study of response to subunit inactivated influenza vaccine. From the RT-PCR reads, TCRdb called clonotypes with MiXCR, one entry per CDR3 protein. This table has about 570,000 distinct CDR3 sequences, around 11% appearing once. The data were also submitted as part of a second study, on T cells expressing NK-cell markers.

The sample was PBMCs from blood, taken on the day of vaccination. These receptors came from a man aged 45-65 years who received an inactivated influenza vaccine. CDR3s include the opening cysteine and the closing phenylalanine or tryptophan. D genes are given only for firm matches. Clone size is not always given. Where it is, it says once, few, many or a class for expanded clones.

V	J	D	size	CDR3	DNA
TRBV13	TRBJ2-7	NA	few	CASSNRAISYEQYF	TGTGCCAGCAGCAACAGAGCAATCTCCTACGAGCAGTACTTC
TRBV3-1	TRBJ1-4	NA	few	CASSQAGARFEKLFF	TGTGCCAGCAGCCAGGCCGGCGCACGGTTCGAAAAACTGTTTTTT
TRBV11-2	TRBJ2-1	NA	NA	CASSLDWGGLGYNEQFF	TGTGCCAGCAGCTTAGATTGGGGGGGCTTAGGATACAATGAGCAGTTCTTC
TRBV11-2	TRBJ1-6	NA	NA	CASSSSLFTGTSPLHF	TGTGCCAGCAGCTCGTCCCTTTTCACAGGCACTTCACCCCTCCACTTT
TRBV2	TRBJ2-6	NA	many	CASSEWGPPFSGANVLTF	TGTGCCAGCAGTGAATGGGGGCCCCCTTTTTCTGGGGCCAACGTCCTGACTTTC
TRBV20-1	TRBJ2-7	NA	NA	CSARKTGTHEQYF	TGCAGTGCAAGAAAGACAGGTACCCACGAGCAGTACTTC
TRBV11-2	TRBJ1-5	TRBD1	few	CASSLAQGAGQPQHF	TGTGCCAGCAGCTTAGCACAGGGGGCAGGGCAGCCCCAGCATTTT
TRBV12-3/TRBV12-4	TRBJ2-3	TRBD1	few	CASSTQGASTDTQYF	TGTGCCAGCAGTACCCAGGGGGCTAGCACAGATACGCAGTATTTT
TRBV12-3/TRBV12-4	TRBJ2-7	NA	many	CASSFSSGLGEQYF	TGTGCCAGCAGTTTCAGCAGTGGGTTGGGAGAGCAGTACTTC
TRBV20-1	TRBJ1-2	TRBD1	few	CSARGQGNLVYGYTF	TGCAGTGCTAGGGGACAGGGGAATTTGGTCTATGGCTACACCTTC
TRBV4-2	TRBJ2-1	TRBD2	many	CASSQVGGDNEQFF	TGTGCCAGCAGCCAAGTCGGGGGGGACAATGAGCAGTTCTTC
TRBV6-2/TRBV6-3	TRBJ2-3	TRBD1	few	CASSYQGTGNRYF	TGTGCCAGCAGTTACCAAGGGACAGGGAATCGGTATTTT
TRBV20-1	TRBJ2-7	TRBD2	NA	CSAYPTSGSYEQYF	TGCAGTGCTTACCCGACTAGCGGATCCTACGAGCAGTACTTC
TRBV12-3/TRBV12-4	TRBJ2-1	TRBD2	few	CASSRLAGASQQFF	TGTGCCAGCAGCCGACTAGCGGGGGCATCCCAGCAGTTCTTC
TRBV19	TRBJ2-7	NA	many	CASSIRTADSYEQYF	TGTGCCAGTAGTATAAGGACGGCCGACTCCTACGAGCAGTACTTC
TRBV20-1	TRBJ2-5	TRBD1	few	CSADREVETQYF	TGCAGTGCGGACAGGGAGGTCGAGACCCAGTACTTC
TRBV5-1	TRBJ2-7	NA	few	CASSLGGANEQYF	TGCGCCAGCAGCTTGGGGGGTGCGAACGAGCAGTACTTC
TRBV20-1	TRBJ2-3	NA	many	CSAFGRGTDTQYF	TGCAGTGCATTTGGAAGGGGAACAGATACGCAGTATTTT
TRBV20-1	TRBJ1-6	NA	NA	CSARFRGGGYNSPLHF	TGCAGTGCTAGGTTTCGTGGAGGGGGATATAATTCACCCCTCCACTTT
TRBV15	TRBJ1-5	NA	many	CATSRDGRLTEPQHF	TGTGCCACCAGCAGAGATGGCAGGCTGACTGAGCCCCAGCATTTT
TRBV12-3/TRBV12-4	TRBJ2-1	NA	few	CASSLQFNEQFF	TGTGCCAGCAGTCTCCAATTTAATGAGCAGTTCTTC
TRBV28	TRBJ2-5	NA	few	CASRSLGETQYF	TGTGCCAGCAGATCTTTAGGGGAGACCCAGTACTTC
TRBV12-3/TRBV12-4	TRBJ2-5	TRBD2	few	CASSFEGLAGRRQETQYF	TGTGCCAGCAGTTTCGAAGGACTAGCGGGAAGAAGGCAAGAGACCCAGTACTTC
TRBV7-2	TRBJ2-7	TRBD2	NA	CASSPRLARYEQYF	TGTGCCAGCAGCCCAAGACTAGCGCGCTACGAGCAGTACTTC
TRBV12-3/TRBV12-4	TRBJ1-1	NA	NA	CASSLGQGLVEAFF	TGTGCCAGCAGCCTCGGGCAGGGGCTAGTGGAAGCTTTCTTT
TRBV12-3/TRBV12-4	TRBJ1-3	NA	many	CASSSSRSGNTIYF	TGTGCCAGCAGCTCATCACGCTCTGGAAACACCATATATTTT
TRBV29-1	TRBJ2-7	TRBD1	NA	CSVFWTGSYEQYF	TGCAGCGTTTTCTGGACAGGGTCTTACGAGCAGTACTTC
TRBV20-1	TRBJ1-2	NA	NA	CSASDRRAYGYTF	TGCAGTGCTAGTGATCGCAGGGCCTATGGCTACACCTTC
TRBV12-3/TRBV12-4	TRBJ1-1	NA	few	CASSPPGATTTEAFF	TGTGCCAGCAGTCCTCCGGGGGCAACGACCACTGAAGCTTTCTTT
TRBV7-8	TRBJ1-5	NA	few	CASSLNYGNNQPQHF	TGTGCCAGCAGCTTAAATTACGGGAACAATCAGCCCCAGCATTTT
TRBV5-4	TRBJ2-1	NA	NA	CASSLDGGQFF	TGTGCCAGCAGCTTGGACGGGGGGCAGTTCTTC
TRBV10-3	TRBJ2-5	NA	few	CAISESTETQYF	TGTGCCATCAGTGAGTCCACAGAGACCCAGTACTTC
TRBV6-1	TRBJ2-1	TRBD2	NA	CASSGTAGVIMNEQFF	TGTGCCAGCAGTGGTACAGCGGGAGTAATAATGAATGAGCAGTTCTTC
TRBV2	TRBJ2-7	NA	NA	CASGGTIDEQYF	TGTGCCAGCGGGGGGACAATCGACGAGCAGTACTTC
TRBV5-1	TRBJ1-5	NA	many	CASSLKGPEGGPQHF	TGCGCCAGCAGCTTGAAGGGCCCTGAGGGAGGGCCCCAGCATTTT
TRBV7-9	TRBJ2-3	NA	few	CASSLDLSPGDTQYF	TGTGCCAGCAGCTTAGATCTGTCTCCCGGAGATACGCAGTATTTT
TRBV27	TRBJ2-3	TRBD1	few	CASTGTGSRRALADTQYF	TGTGCCAGCACCGGGACAGGGAGTAGGAGGGCCTTGGCAGATACGCAGTATTTT
TRBV20-1	TRBJ2-3	NA	NA	CSATNPRGLSTDTQYF	TGCAGTGCGACAAACCCCCGCGGCCTAAGCACAGATACGCAGTATTTT
TRBV12-3/TRBV12-4	TRBJ1-1	NA	NA	CASSLGSMNTEAFF	TGTGCCAGCAGTTTAGGGTCTATGAACACTGAAGCTTTCTTT
TRBV20-1	TRBJ1-4	NA	NA	CSARDGTSTNEKLFF	TGCAGTGCTAGAGACGGGACCTCAACTAATGAAAAACTGTTTTTT
TRBV7-7	TRBJ2-7	NA	NA	CASSIPGQPSDEQYF	TGTGCTAGCAGCATACCTGGACAGCCTTCTGATGAGCAGTACTTC
TRBV7-6	TRBJ1-6	NA	NA	CASSSARHRSSYNSPLHF	TGTGCCAGCAGCTCGGCCCGACATCGAAGCTCCTATAATTCACCCCTCCACTTT
TRBV7-2	TRBJ1-1	NA	few	CASSQRATEAFF	TGTGCCAGCAGCCAACGGGCCACTGAAGCTTTCTTT
TRBV20-1	TRBJ1-1	NA	NA	CSARYGGNTEAFF	TGCAGTGCTAGATACGGGGGGAACACTGAAGCTTTCTTT
TRBV6-1	TRBJ2-3	TRBD2	NA	CASGRVATTDTQYF	TGTGCCAGCGGGAGGGTAGCTACCACAGATACGCAGTATTTT
TRBV7-2	TRBJ2-5	TRBD2	few	CASSKTGLAELQYF	TGTGCCAGCAGCAAAACGGGACTAGCGGAACTCCAGTACTTC
TRBV7-2	TRBJ2-1	TRBD2	NA	CASSPGLAGDGEQFF	TGTGCCAGCAGCCCCGGACTAGCGGGGGATGGTGAGCAGTTCTTC
TRBV7-8	TRBJ2-2	NA	NA	CASSLARRGPNTGELFF	TGTGCCAGCAGCTTAGCGAGGCGGGGGCCTAACACCGGGGAGCTGTTTTTT
TRBV30	TRBJ1-1	NA	NA	CAWSVDWGGDTEAFF	TGTGCCTGGAGTGTGGATTGGGGGGGGGACACTGAAGCTTTCTTT
TRBV6-2/TRBV6-3	TRBJ1-5	NA	few	CASSSTVNQPQHF	TGTGCCAGCAGTTCGACAGTTAATCAGCCCCAGCATTTT